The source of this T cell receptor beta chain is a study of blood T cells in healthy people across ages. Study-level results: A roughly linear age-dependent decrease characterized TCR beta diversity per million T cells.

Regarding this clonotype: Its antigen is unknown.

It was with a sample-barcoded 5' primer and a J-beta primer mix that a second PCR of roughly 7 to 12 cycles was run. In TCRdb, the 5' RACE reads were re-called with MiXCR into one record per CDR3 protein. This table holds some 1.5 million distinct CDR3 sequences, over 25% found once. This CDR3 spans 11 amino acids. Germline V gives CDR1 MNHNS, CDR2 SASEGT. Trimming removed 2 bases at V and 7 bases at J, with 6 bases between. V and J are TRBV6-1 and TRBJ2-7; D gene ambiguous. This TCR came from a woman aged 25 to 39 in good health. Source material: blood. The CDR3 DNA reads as TGTGCCAGCAGTGAATTGGAAGAGCAGTACTTC. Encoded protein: CASSELEEQYF.